Each of the 22 T cell receptor beta chains below was sequenced from the same sample in a study of T cell responses to AZD1222 COVID-19 vaccine. Measured with immunoSEQ multiplex PCR; TCRdb has only the in-frame clones, and not every one. The sample lists roughly 120,000 clones, over 75% seen once, with 7% to 9% in the top ten. Sequencing was performed on peripheral blood, taken on day 0 of AZD1222 vaccination. These receptors all stem from an adult in good health.

V is TRBV7-2 and J is TRBJ1-3, with D unclear. The V gene lost 5 bases and the J gene lost 0 bases, with 11 bases spanning the gap. The V gene's germline CDR1 is SGHTA and CDR2 FQGNSA. The CDR3 runs 15 residues. CDR3 bases: TGTGCCAGCAGCCCCTCTTTTGCCTCTGGAAACACCATATATTTT. Its protein is CASSPSFASGNTIYF.

This chain joins TRBV30 and TRBJ1-1; D gene uncertain. The CDR3 has 15 residues. Germline-derived CDR1 and CDR2 are GTSNPN and SVGIG (reference sequence). Trimming cost V 3 bases and J 1 base, with 15 bases left between them. CDR3 loop: CAWSLLGASNTEAFF. The CDR3 DNA reads TGTGCCTGGAGCCTACTAGGAGCCTCGAACACTGAAGCTTTCTTT.

The J gene is TRBJ1-3, the V gene TRBV28; tentatively, D is TRBD1 (5 bases). CDR3 length equals 16 residues. Looked up from germline, CDR1 is MDHEN and CDR2 is SYDVKM. The ends were cut back, 6 bases at V and 2 bases at J, with 17 bases in the middle. CDR3 nucleotides: TGTGCCAGCAGCCCCGGGGGATCGGGCGCTGGAAACACCATATATTTT. It codes for CASSPGGSGAGNTIYF. The full variable domain, with the rest looked up from reference TRBV28 and TRBJ1-3, is DVKVTQSSRYLVKRTGEKVFLECVQDMDHENMFWYRQDPGLGLRLIYFSYDVKMKEKGDIPEGYSVSREKKERFSLILESASTNQTSMYLCASSPGGSGAGNTIYFGEGSWLTVV.

CDR3 loop: CASSPTRLAGYNEQFF. In DNA, the CDR3 is TGTGCCAGCAGCCCCACACGACTAGCGGGGTACAATGAGCAGTTCTTC. The gene calls are TRBV7-9 and TRBJ2-1; 11 positions match TRBD2. The V gene's germline CDR1 is SEHNR and CDR2 FQNEAQ (reference sequence). This CDR3 contains 16 residues. V lost 5 bases and J lost 4; bases outside the gene matches: 7.

The table lists this clone with a count of one. J is TRBJ2-7 and V is TRBV21-1. TRBV21-1 is a known pseudogene. This CDR3 is built from 16 residues. This CDR3 reads CASSGRSGTASYEQYF. DNA of the CDR3: TGTGCCAGCAGCGGCCGTTCCGGGACGGCCTCCTACGAGCAGTACTTC.

This clone was counted a few times. The CDR3 spells CASSLVLGGAGELFF. The CDR3 DNA is TGTGCCAGCAGCTTAGTGTTGGGAGGCGCCGGGGAGCTGTTTTTT. The rearrangement links TRBV7-2 to TRBJ2-2, with TRBD2 as a possible D gene (6 bases). CDR1 and CDR2 (germline): SGHTA, FQGNSA. The CDR3 runs to 15 residues. Trimming stripped 1 base from V and 6 bases from J, with 12 bases between.

The chain carries TRBV7-3 and TRBJ2-7, with 7 bases lining up with TRBD1. The germline gives CDR1 SGHTA, CDR2 FQGTGA. Trimming removed 5 bases from V and 0 bases from J; junction bases left unmatched: 4. The CDR3 loop spans 14 amino acids. CDR3 protein: CASSGTVSSYEQYF. CDR3 bases: TGTGCCAGCAGCGGGACAGTTAGCTCCTACGAGCAGTACTTC. Full variable domain (outside the CDR3, taken from reference TRBV7-3 and TRBJ2-7): GAGVSQTPSNKVTEKGKYVELRCDPISGHTALYWYRQSLGQGPEFLIYFQGTGAADDSGLPNDRFFAVRPEGSVSTLKIQRTERGDSAVYLCASSGTVSSYEQYFGPGTRLTVT.

The chain uses TRBV4-1 and TRBJ2-7, with 11 bases aligning to TRBD1. Germline V gene lookup returns CDR1 MGHRA and CDR2 YSYEKL. The CDR3 is made up of 16 amino acids. The trim removed 1 base at V and 6 bases at J, leaving 8 bases unmatched. CDR3 nucleotide sequence: TGCGCCAGCAGCCAAGCTCGCCGGGGACAGGGGGTCGAGCAGTACTTC. Translating it yields CASSQARRGQGVEQYF.

The chain combines TRBV2 with TRBJ1-5; 8 bases are shared with TRBD1. The CDR3 length is 13 residues. CDR1 is SNHLY and CDR2 is FYNNEI in the germline V gene. Trimming took 8 bases from V and 2 from J; bases not matched to a gene: 2. Here the CDR3 reads CASLGQGNQPQHF. The CDR3 DNA is TGTGCCAGCCTGGGACAGGGCAATCAGCCCCAGCATTTT.

Concerning this clone itself: The sample carries other DNA sequences with the same CDR3. J is TRBJ1-2 and V is TRBV5-4, with a tentative D call TRBD1 (5 bases). Germline-derived CDR1 and CDR2 are SGHNT and YYREEE (reference sequence). Trimming removed 4 bases at V and 1 base at J, with 8 bases between. The CDR3 totals 13 residues. CDR3 sequence (DNA): TGTGCCAGCAGCCTAAGGGGTAACTATGGCTACACCTTC. Protein product: CASSLRGNYGYTF.

The chain recombines TRBV30 with TRBJ1-4; maybe TRBD1 (5 bases). Trimming removed 5 bases at V and 3 bases at J, with 10 bases between. Germline CDR1 reads GTSNPN; CDR2 reads SVGIG (reference sequence). The length of the CDR3 is 13 residues. The CDR3 region has the DNA TGTGCCTGGGGGGGAATGGCTAATGAAAAACTGTTTTTT. It is translated as CAWGGMANEKLFF.

The V and J genes are TRBV5-4 and TRBJ1-2; TRBD1 agrees at 9 bases. The trim removed 4 bases at V and 8 bases at J, leaving 15 bases unmatched. The CDR3 totals 16 residues. Germline assignment: CDR1 SGHNT and CDR2 YYREEE (reference sequence). The chain's CDR3 is CASSPYQGQGIGGYTF. The CDR3 nucleotides read TGTGCCAGCAGCCCGTATCAGGGACAGGGAATCGGCGGCTACACCTTC. The full variable domain, rest sourced from reference TRBV5-4 and TRBJ1-2, is ETGVTQSPTHLIKTRGQQVTLRCSSQSGHNTVSWYQQALGQGPQFIFQYYREEENGRGNFPPRFSGLQFPNYSSELNVNALELDDSALYLCASSPYQGQGIGGYTFGSGTRLTVV.

The gene calls are TRBV7-2 and TRBJ2-7; 7 bases match TRBD2. The CDR3 runs 15 residues. In germline, CDR1 is SGHTA, CDR2 FQGNSA. Losses at the gene ends were 0 bases for V and 4 bases for J; bases not matched to a gene: 6. The CDR3 protein is CASSLAGGGVYEQYF. DNA of the CDR3: TGTGCCAGCAGCTTAGCGGGGGGGGGAGTTTACGAGCAGTACTTC.

This clone was found once. This chain connects TRBV10-3 to TRBJ1-3; D is perhaps TRBD1 (5 bases). The germline CDR1 and CDR2 sequences are ENHRY and SYGVKD. Trimming pared 4 bases from V and 0 bases from J, leaving 10 bases between. The CDR3 extends over 15 amino acids. This chain's CDR3 is CAISGGTVSGNTIYF. The CDR3 nucleotides read TGTGCCATCAGTGGGGGGACGGTCTCTGGAAACACCATATATTTT.

V and J are TRBV28 and TRBJ2-7; the D gene is possibly TRBD2 (6 bases). Trimming cost V 8 bases and J 2 bases, with 16 bases left between them. The CDR3 is made up of 14 amino acids. Germline values: CDR1 MDHEN, CDR2 SYDVKM. The CDR3 DNA reads TGTGCCAGCGCCTCGGGACTCCCGGCCTACGAGCAGTACTTC. Translating gives CASASGLPAYEQYF.

The V call is TRBV19, the J call TRBJ2-7, with 9 bases fitting TRBD1. This CDR3 contains 15 residues. V shed 5 bases, J shed 3 bases, and the junction held 8 bases outside the gene matches. The germline V gene has CDR1 LNHDA and CDR2 SQIVND (reference sequence). Here the CDR3 reads CASSDPGQGYYEQYF. CDR3 sequence (DNA): TGTGCCAGTAGTGATCCGGGACAGGGTTACTACGAGCAGTACTTC.

CDR3 DNA sequence: TGTGCCAGCAGTTTAGATCTAGGGGGAGAAAGAGAAGCTTTCTTT. It yields the protein CASSLDLGGEREAFF. The rearrangement links TRBV28 to TRBJ1-1; possible D gene TRBD1, 6 bases. This CDR3 contains 15 residues. Germline CDR1 is MDHEN and CDR2 is SYDVKM. V dropped 2 bases and J dropped 8 bases, with 18 bases sitting between them.

The chain employs TRBV28 and TRBJ1-1; D is ambiguous. This CDR3 region has 13 residues. V was cut by 6 bases and J by 0 bases, with 8 bases left in between. CDR1 MDHEN and CDR2 SYDVKM come from the germline V gene. CDR3 nucleotides: TGTGCCAGCAGGGCGGACTTGAACACTGAAGCTTTCTTT. Protein sequence: CASRADLNTEAFF.

The chain couples TRBV6-5 to TRBJ1-4, with 7 bases that match TRBD1. Germline V gene lookup returns CDR1 MNHEY and CDR2 SVGAGI. V gave up 6 bases and J gave up 7 bases; unmatched junction bases: 5. The CDR3 length is 13 residues. The CDR3 DNA reads as TGTGCCAGCAGGGCCGGGACAGCTGAAAAACTGTTTTTT. This gives the protein CASRAGTAEKLFF.

The DNA of the CDR3 is TGTGCCAGCAGCTTAACGGGGGGCTATAGCAATCAGCCCCAGCATTTT. Translated, it gives CASSLTGGYSNQPQHF. V is TRBV7-8 and J is TRBJ1-5; D might be TRBD1 (6 bases). This CDR3 is built from 16 residues. V was trimmed by 2 bases and J by 0 bases, leaving 11 bases between them. Germline V gene lookup returns CDR1 SGHVS and CDR2 FQNEAQ.

This chain uses TRBV19 with TRBJ2-7, with TRBD2 matching over 9 bases. V dropped 4 bases and J dropped 3; count of bases not matched to a gene: 10. CDR1 is LNHDA, CDR2 SQIVND, per germline (reference sequence). The CDR3 covers 16 residues. This CDR3 reads CASSTEMREGRYEQYF. CDR3 in DNA: TGTGCCAGTAGTACAGAAATGCGGGAGGGCCGCTACGAGCAGTACTTC.

This rearrangement joins TRBV19 to TRBJ2-7; TRBD1 matches at 7 bases. CDR1 LNHDA and CDR2 SQIVND come from the germline V gene (reference sequence). The CDR3 consists of 14 residues. V was pared by 4 bases and J by 3 bases, with 6 bases of the junction left unmatched. CDR3 loop: CASSTGQDHYEQYF. The CDR3 region has the DNA TGTGCCAGTAGTACCGGACAGGATCACTACGAGCAGTACTTC.